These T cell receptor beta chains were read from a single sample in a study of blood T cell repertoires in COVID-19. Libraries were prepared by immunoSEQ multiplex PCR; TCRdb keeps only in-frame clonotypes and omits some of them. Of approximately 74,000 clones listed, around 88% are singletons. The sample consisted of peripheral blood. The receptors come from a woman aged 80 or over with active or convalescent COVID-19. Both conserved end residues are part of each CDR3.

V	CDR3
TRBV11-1	CASRDRGRVEKLFF
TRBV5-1	CASSARQGSQGVPLHF
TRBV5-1	CASSLALTYEQYF
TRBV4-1	CASSQGDRQGYEQYF
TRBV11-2	CASSSMTGKDEQFF
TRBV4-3	CASSHPRTAGTNNSPLHF
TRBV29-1	CSVHGLAAWNEQFF
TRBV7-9	CASSASGTLYEQYF
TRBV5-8	CASRTSGYTGELFF
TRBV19	CASSPPPIGNQPQHF
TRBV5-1	CASSSGQGVEPQHF
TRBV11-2	CASSLGMGRNYGYTF
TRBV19	CASSRGASGNTIYF
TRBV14	CASSPQGFSNYGYTF
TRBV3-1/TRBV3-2	CASSQDLGQGITNYGYTF
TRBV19	CASSIVGQGSYGYTF
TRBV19	CASCMFSYSYSDSGNTIYF
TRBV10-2	CASSGMLRGDQETQYF
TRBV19	CASSITPRRGSSYEQYF
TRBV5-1	CASSPGQGNNQPQHF
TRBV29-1	CSVEGAAYGYTF
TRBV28	CASSLMGGRAGEQFF
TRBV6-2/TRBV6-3	CASSLWLGVSTGELFF
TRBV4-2	CASSQDPPLAF
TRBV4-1	CASSQETVSREQYF
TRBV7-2	CASSIKAWTGDGAQHF
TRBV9	CASSPGGVNTEAFF
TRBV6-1	CASSEGSSFGFETQYF
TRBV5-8	CASRRGLSNTGELFF
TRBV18	CASSPGLGQGGSATNEKLFF
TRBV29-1	CSVGEGGFYGYTF
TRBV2	CASRGGASYNEQFF
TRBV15	CATSRSKGTGSPDTQYF
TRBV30	CAWSLTGDQPQHF
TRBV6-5	CASMFADTQYF
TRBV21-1	CASSGTDRVEETQYF